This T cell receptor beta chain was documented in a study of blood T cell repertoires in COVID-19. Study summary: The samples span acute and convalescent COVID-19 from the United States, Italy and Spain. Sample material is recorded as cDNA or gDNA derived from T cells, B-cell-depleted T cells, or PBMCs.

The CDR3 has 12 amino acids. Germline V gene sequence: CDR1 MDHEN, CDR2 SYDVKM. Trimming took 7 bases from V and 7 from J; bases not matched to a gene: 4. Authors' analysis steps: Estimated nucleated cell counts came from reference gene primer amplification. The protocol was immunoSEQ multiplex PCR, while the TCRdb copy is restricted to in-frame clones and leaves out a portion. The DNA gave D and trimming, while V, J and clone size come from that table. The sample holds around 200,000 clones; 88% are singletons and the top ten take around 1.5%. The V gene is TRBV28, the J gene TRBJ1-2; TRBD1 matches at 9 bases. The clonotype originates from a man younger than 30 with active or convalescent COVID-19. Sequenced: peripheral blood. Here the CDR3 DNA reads TGTGCCAGCACCTCGACAGGGGGTGGCTACACCTTC. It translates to CASTSTGGGYTF.